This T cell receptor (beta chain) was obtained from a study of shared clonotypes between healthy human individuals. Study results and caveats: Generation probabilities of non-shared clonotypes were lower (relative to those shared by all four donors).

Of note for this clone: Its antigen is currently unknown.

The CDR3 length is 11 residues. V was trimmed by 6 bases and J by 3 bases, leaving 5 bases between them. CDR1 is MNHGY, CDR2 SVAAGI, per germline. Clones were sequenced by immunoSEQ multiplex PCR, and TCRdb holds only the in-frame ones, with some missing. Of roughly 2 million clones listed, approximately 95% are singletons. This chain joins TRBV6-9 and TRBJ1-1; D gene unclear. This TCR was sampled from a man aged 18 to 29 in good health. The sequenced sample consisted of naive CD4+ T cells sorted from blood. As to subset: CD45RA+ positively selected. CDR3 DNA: TGTGCCAGCAGCAGGTACACTGAAGCTTTCTTT. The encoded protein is CASSRYTEAFF.